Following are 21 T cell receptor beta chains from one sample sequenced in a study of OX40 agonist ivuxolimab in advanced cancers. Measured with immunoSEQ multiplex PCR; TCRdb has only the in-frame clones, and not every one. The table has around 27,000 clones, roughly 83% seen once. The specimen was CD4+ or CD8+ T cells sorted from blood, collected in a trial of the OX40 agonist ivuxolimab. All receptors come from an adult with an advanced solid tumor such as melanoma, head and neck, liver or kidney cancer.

The chain's CDR3 is CASRSGQNTGELFF. The DNA for the CDR3 is TGCGCCAGCAGGTCGGGACAGAACACCGGGGAGCTGTTTTTT. The chain recombines TRBV5-1 with TRBJ2-2, with TRBD1 as a possible D gene (6 bases). CDR1 SGHRS and CDR2 YFSETQ come from the germline V gene. The CDR3 is made up of 14 amino acids. The V gene lost 5 bases and the J gene lost 1 base, with 9 bases spanning the gap.

In DNA form, the CDR3 reads TGCAGCGTTGAATCCGGGACAGGGGCCTACGAGCAGTACTTC. It specifies CSVESGTGAYEQYF. This chain links TRBV29-1 with TRBJ2-7, with 10 positions matching TRBD1. CDR1 and CDR2 from the germline V gene are SQVTM and ANQGSEA. The CDR3 consists of 14 residues. The junction had 3 bases not matched to a gene; V was cut back by 2 bases and J by 2 bases.

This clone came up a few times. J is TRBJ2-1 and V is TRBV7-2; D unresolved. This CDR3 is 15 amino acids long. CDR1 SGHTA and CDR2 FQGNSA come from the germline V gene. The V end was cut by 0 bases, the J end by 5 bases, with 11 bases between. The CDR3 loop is CASSLARLVNNEQFF. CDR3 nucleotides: TGTGCCAGCAGCTTAGCGCGGCTAGTTAACAATGAGCAGTTCTTC.

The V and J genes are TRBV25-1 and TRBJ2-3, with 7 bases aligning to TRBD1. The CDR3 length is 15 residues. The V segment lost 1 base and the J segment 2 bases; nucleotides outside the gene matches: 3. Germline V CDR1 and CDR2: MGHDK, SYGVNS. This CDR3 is CASSEWTGYTDTQYF. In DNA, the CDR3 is TGTGCCAGCAGTGAATGGACAGGATACACAGATACGCAGTATTTT.

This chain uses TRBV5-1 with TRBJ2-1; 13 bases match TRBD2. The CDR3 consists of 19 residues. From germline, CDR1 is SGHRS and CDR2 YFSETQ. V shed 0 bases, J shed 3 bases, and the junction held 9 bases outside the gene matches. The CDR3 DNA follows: TGCGCCAGCAGCTTGGTCTCCGGGACTAGCGGGAATAACTACAATGAGCAGTTCTTC. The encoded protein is CASSLVSGTSGNNYNEQFF. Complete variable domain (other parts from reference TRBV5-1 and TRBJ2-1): KAGVTQTPRYLIKTRGQQVTLSCSPISGHRSVSWYQQTPGQGLQFLFEYFSETQRNKGNFPGRFSGRQFSNSRSEMNVSTLELGDSALYLCASSLVSGTSGNNYNEQFFGPGTRLTVL.

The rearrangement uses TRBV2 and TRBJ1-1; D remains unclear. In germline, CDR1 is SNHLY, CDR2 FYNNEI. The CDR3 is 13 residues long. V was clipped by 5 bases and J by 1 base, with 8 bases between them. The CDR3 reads CASSPRANTEAFF. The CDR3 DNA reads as TGTGCCAGCAGTCCCCGGGCGAACACTGAAGCTTTCTTT.

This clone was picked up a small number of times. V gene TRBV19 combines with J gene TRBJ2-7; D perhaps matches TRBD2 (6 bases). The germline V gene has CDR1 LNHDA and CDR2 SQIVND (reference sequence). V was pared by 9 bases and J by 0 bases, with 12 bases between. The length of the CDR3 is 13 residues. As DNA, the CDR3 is TGTGCCAGCGGGACTCCCAGCTCCTACGAGCAGTACTTC. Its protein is CASGTPSSYEQYF. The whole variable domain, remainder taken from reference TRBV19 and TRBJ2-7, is DGGITQSPKYLFRKEGQNVTLSCEQNLNHDAMYWYRQDPGQGLRLIYYSQIVNDFQKGDIAEGYSVSREKKESFPLTVTSAQKNPTAFYLCASGTPSSYEQYFGPGTRLTVT.

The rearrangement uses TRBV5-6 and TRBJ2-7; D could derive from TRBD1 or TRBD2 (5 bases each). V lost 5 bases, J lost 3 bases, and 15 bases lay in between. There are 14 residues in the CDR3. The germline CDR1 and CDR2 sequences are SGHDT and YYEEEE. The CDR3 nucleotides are TGTGCCAGCAGACCCGGGGCATCCAACTACGAGCAGTACTTC. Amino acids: CASRPGASNYEQYF.

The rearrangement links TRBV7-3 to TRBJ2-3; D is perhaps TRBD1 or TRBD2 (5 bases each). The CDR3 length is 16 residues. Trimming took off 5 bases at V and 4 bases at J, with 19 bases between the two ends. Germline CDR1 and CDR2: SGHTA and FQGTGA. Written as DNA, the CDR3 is TGTGCCAGCAGCGCGTTGCAGGGAGTGGGCGCAGATACGCAGTATTTT. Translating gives CASSALQGVGADTQYF.

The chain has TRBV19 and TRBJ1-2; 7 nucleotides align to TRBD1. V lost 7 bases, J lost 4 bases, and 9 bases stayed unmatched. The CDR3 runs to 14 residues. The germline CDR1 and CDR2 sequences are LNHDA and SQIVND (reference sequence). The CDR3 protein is CASTPQGGGYGYTF. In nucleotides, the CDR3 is TGTGCCAGTACCCCCCAGGGGGGCGGCTATGGCTACACCTTC.

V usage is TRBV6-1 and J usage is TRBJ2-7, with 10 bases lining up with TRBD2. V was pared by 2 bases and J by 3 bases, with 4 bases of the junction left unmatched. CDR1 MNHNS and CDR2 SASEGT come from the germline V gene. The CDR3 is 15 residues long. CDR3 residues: CASSERASGSYEQYF. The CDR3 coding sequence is TGTGCCAGCAGTGAAAGGGCTAGCGGGAGCTACGAGCAGTACTTC.

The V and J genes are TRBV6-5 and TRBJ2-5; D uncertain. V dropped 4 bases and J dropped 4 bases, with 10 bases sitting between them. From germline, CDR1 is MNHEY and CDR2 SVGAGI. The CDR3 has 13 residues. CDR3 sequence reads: CASSSAALETQYF. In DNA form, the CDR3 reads TGTGCCAGCAGTTCGGCCGCTCTAGAGACCCAGTACTTC.

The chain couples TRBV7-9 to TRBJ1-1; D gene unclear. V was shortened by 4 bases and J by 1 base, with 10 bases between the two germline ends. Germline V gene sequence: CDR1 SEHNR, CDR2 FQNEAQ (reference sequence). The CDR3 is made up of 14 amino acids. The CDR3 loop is CASSWRLGNTEAFF. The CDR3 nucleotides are TGTGCCAGCAGCTGGCGGTTGGGGAACACTGAAGCTTTCTTT.

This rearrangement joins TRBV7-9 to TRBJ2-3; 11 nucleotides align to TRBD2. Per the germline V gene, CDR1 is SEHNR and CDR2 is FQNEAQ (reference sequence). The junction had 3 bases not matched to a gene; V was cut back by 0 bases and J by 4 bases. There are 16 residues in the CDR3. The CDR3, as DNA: TGTGCCAGCAGCTTAGCGACTAGCGGGAAATCAGATACGCAGTATTTT. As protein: CASSLATSGKSDTQYF.

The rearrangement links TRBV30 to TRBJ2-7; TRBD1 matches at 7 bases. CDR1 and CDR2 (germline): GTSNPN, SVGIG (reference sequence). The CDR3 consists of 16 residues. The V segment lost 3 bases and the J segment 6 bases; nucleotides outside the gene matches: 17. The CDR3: CAWRTDRLRVLGEQYF. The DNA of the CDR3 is TGTGCCTGGAGGACGGACAGGCTCAGGGTTTTGGGCGAGCAGTACTTC.

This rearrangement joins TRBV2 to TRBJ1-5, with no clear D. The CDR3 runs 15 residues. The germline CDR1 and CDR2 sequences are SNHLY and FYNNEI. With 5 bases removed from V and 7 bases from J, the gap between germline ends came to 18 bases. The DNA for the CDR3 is TGTGCCAGCAGTCCACCGGGGTGGGAAGGACAGCCCCAGCATTTT. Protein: CASSPPGWEGQPQHF.

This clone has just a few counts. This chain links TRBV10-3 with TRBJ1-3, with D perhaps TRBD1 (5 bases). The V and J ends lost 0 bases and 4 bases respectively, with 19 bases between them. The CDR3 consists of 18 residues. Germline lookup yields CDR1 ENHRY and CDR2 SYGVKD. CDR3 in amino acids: CAISESGLTAPIGNTIYF. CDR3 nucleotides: TGTGCCATCAGTGAGTCAGGGCTGACAGCCCCGATCGGAAACACCATATATTTT.

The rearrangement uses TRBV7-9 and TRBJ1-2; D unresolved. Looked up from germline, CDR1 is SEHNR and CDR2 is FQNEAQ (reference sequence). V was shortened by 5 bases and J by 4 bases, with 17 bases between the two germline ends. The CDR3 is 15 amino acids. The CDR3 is CASSPTLLTGYGYTF. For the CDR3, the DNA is TGTGCCAGCAGCCCGACACTTCTGACGGGCTATGGCTACACCTTC.

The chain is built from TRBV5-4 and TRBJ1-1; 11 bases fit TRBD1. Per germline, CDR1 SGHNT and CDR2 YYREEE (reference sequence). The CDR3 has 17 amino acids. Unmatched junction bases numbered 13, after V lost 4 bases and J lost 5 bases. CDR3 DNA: TGTGCCAGCAGCCCCGAGAAAGCCGGGACAGGGGGGACTGAAGCTTTCTTT. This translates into CASSPEKAGTGGTEAFF.

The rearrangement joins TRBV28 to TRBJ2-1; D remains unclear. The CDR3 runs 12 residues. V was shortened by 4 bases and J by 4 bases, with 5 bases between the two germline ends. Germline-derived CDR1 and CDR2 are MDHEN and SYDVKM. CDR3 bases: TGTGCCAGCAGTTACCGGTACAATGAGCAGTTCTTC. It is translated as CASSYRYNEQFF.

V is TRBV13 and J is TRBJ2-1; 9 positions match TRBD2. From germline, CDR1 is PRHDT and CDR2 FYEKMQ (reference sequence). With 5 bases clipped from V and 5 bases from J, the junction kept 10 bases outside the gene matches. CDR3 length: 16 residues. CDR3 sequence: CASSPRGSGGDNEQFF. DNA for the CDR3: TGTGCCAGCAGCCCCCGAGGTAGCGGGGGTGACAATGAGCAGTTCTTC.